The entry that follows covers one T cell receptor beta chain sequence. Sequenced by immunoSEQ multiplex PCR; TCRdb stores in-frame clones only, minus some. The table shows fewer than 110,000 clones, with about 89% occurring only once. The CDR3 has 15 residues. V shed 6 bases and J shed 4 bases, with 18 bases lying between them. Germline V gives CDR1 MNHNY, CDR2 SVGAGI (reference sequence). The sample originates from a study of blood T cell repertoires in COVID-19. The sequenced sample consisted of peripheral blood. The J gene is TRBJ1-2, the V gene TRBV6-6, with D possibly matching TRBD1 (5 bases). This clonotype was sampled from a woman younger than 45 with acute or convalescent COVID-19. The CDR3 loop is CASRPPTDLGYGYTF. In DNA, the CDR3 is TGTGCCAGCAGACCCCCGACAGACTTGGGCTATGGCTACACCTTC.